Below are 31 T cell receptor beta chains sequenced from a single sample in a study of human T cells and chemical hapten exposure. TCRdb re-called the RACE reads through MiXCR, storing one row per CDR3 protein. The sample shows 65,000 to 95,000 distinct CDR3 sequences, 10% to 15% of them seen only once. The time point was: patch test 1, 2 weeks after DPC sensitization. As for treatment: therapeutic diphenylcyclopropenone sensitization with weekly scalp DPC. This material consisted of whole blood, taken in connection with sensitization to the hapten diphenylcyclopropenone (DPC). The receptor set was obtained from an older woman with alopecia areata. Some clones in this sample may be carry-over from other donors' samples.

The genes are TRBV2 and TRBJ1-5, with no clear D. This CDR3 is built from 13 residues. Germline lookup yields CDR1 SNHLY and CDR2 FYNNEI. V was shortened by 7 bases and J by 2 bases, with 9 bases between the two germline ends. CDR3 protein: CASTLTGNQPQHF. The CDR3 DNA sequence: TGTGCCAGCACGTTAACGGGCAATCAGCCCCAGCATTTT.

This clonotype was observed once. The genes are TRBV5-1 and TRBJ2-7; D ambiguous. The V and J ends lost 3 bases and 6 bases respectively, with 7 bases between them. Germline CDR1 reads SGHRS; CDR2 reads YFSETQ. The CDR3 is 11 amino acids. DNA for the CDR3: TGCGCCAGCAGCTGGCGAGGCGAGCAGTACTTC. Translating it yields CASSWRGEQYF.

The V gene is TRBV18, the J gene TRBJ1-5; 7 bases line up with TRBD1. This CDR3 has 17 amino acids. The V segment lost 1 base and the J segment 4 bases; nucleotides outside the gene matches: 10. The germline gives CDR1 KGHSH, CDR2 LQKENI. The CDR3 DNA reads as TGTGCCAGCTCACCACTCGCTCGTACAGGGGAAAATCAGCCCCAGCATTTT. Translated: CASSPLARTGENQPQHF.

In this sample, this clonotype turned up a few times. The rearrangement joins TRBV2 to TRBJ2-2; tentative D call: TRBD2 (6 bases). Germline assignment: CDR1 SNHLY and CDR2 FYNNEI. With 5 bases removed from V and 7 bases from J, the gap between germline ends came to 14 bases. The CDR3 runs to 14 residues. Written as DNA, the CDR3 is TGTGCCAGCAGTTACCGGGGGAGTGGCGGGGAGCTGTTTTTT. This encodes CASSYRGSGGELFF.

The chain links TRBV10-3 to TRBJ2-3, with TRBD2 matching 11 bases. The CDR3 covers 16 residues. The germline V gene has CDR1 ENHRY and CDR2 SYGVKD. V gave up 3 bases and J gave up 1 base; unmatched junction bases: 3. CDR3 residues: CAISDPLAGGTDTQYF. The CDR3 nucleotides read TGTGCCATCAGTGACCCACTAGCGGGGGGCACAGATACGCAGTATTTT.

The chain links TRBV7-3 to TRBJ2-5; perhaps TRBD1 as D (6 bases). With 5 bases removed from V and 5 bases from J, the gap between germline ends came to 18 bases. The CDR3 totals 15 residues. From germline, CDR1 is SGHTA and CDR2 FQGTGA. This CDR3 reads CASSPRGGPLETQYF. Written as DNA, the CDR3 is TGTGCCAGCAGCCCAAGAGGGGGTCCTTTGGAGACCCAGTACTTC.

This chain links TRBV5-4 with TRBJ2-3; 10 bases are shared with TRBD2. Trimming took 3 bases from V and 2 from J; bases not matched to a gene: 3. The CDR3 spans 15 residues. Germline assignment: CDR1 SGHNT and CDR2 YYREEE (reference sequence). CDR3 DNA sequence: TGTGCCAGCAGCTCCCTAGCGGGGGACACAGATACGCAGTATTTT. Translation gives CASSSLAGDTDTQYF.

This clonotype came up a few times. This sequence joins TRBV2 and TRBJ1-1; D uncertain. The CDR3 is made up of 13 amino acids. In germline, CDR1 is SNHLY, CDR2 FYNNEI. The germline V and J ends were trimmed by 1 base and 1 base, with 4 bases remaining between them. The CDR3 loop is CASSEEANTEAFF. The CDR3 DNA follows: TGTGCCAGCAGTGAAGAGGCGAACACTGAAGCTTTCTTT.

This clonotype was counted ten times or more. The chain employs TRBV30 and TRBJ2-2; possible D gene TRBD2, 6 bases. This CDR3 is 14 amino acids long. CDR1 is GTSNPN and CDR2 is SVGIG in the germline V gene (reference sequence). V lost 3 bases and J lost 1, with 9 bases in between. The CDR3 loop reads CAWRGLLNTGELFF. For the CDR3, the DNA is TGTGCCTGGAGGGGACTTTTGAACACCGGGGAGCTGTTTTTT.

The sample holds one count of this clonotype. This rearrangement joins TRBV7-2 to TRBJ2-5; perhaps TRBD1 as D (6 bases). Trimming shortened V by 5 bases and J by 4 bases, and 20 bases separated the two germline ends. CDR3 length equals 16 residues. Per the germline V gene, CDR1 is SGHTA and CDR2 is FQGNSA. The CDR3 DNA sequence: TGTGCCAGCAGCCCCTCGGGACACTACCCCCGAGAGACCCAGTACTTC. Its protein product is CASSPSGHYPRETQYF.

In this sample, this clonotype turned up many times. V and J are TRBV10-3 and TRBJ1-4; 8 bases map to TRBD1. Germline V gives CDR1 ENHRY, CDR2 SYGVKD. V shed 6 bases, J shed 8 bases, and the junction held 8 bases outside the gene matches. CDR3 length equals 14 residues. This chain's CDR3 is CAISPGQAKEKLFF. DNA for the CDR3: TGTGCCATCAGCCCGGGACAGGCGAAGGAAAAACTGTTTTTT.

This clonotype was counted between two and nine times. V gene TRBV5-1 combines with J gene TRBJ2-1; D is unclear. With 0 bases removed from V and 1 base from J, the gap between germline ends came to 8 bases. Germline loops: CDR1 SGHRS, CDR2 YFSETQ. This CDR3 spans 15 amino acids. The CDR3 region is CASSLESRSYNEQFF. In nucleotides, the CDR3 is TGCGCCAGCAGCTTGGAGTCCAGATCCTACAATGAGCAGTTCTTC.

This clonotype appeared a few times. This chain connects TRBV5-1 to TRBJ2-2; D not resolved. V lost 1 base and J 7 bases, leaving 14 bases between the germline ends. This CDR3 is 15 amino acids long. Germline-derived CDR1 and CDR2 are SGHRS and YFSETQ. Here the CDR3 DNA reads TGCGCCAGCAGCTTGAAGGATCTCGTCGACGGGGAGCTGTTTTTT. Amino acid sequence: CASSLKDLVDGELFF.

This clonotype was found a few times. V usage is TRBV29-1 and J usage is TRBJ2-7; D unresolved. CDR1 is SQVTM, CDR2 ANQGSEA, per germline. Trimming took off 6 bases at V and 6 bases at J, with 21 bases between the two ends. The CDR3 is 14 amino acids. CDR3 region: CSVPYLGSSREQYF. The CDR3, as DNA: TGCAGCGTCCCCTATTTGGGATCCTCTCGCGAGCAGTACTTC.

This clonotype was found many times. The V gene is TRBV5-1, the J gene TRBJ2-6, with 8 positions matching TRBD1. After removal of 4 bases from V and 2 bases from J, the junction contained 8 bases not matched to a gene. Germline V CDR1 and CDR2: SGHRS, YFSETQ. This CDR3 is built from 17 residues. CDR3 protein: CASSADRGDAGANVLTF. CDR3 in DNA: TGCGCCAGCAGCGCAGACAGGGGAGATGCTGGGGCCAACGTCCTGACTTTC.

This clonotype occurred many times. The chain uses TRBV15 and TRBJ2-3; weak D call: TRBD1 (6 bases). V lost 6 bases, J lost 4 bases, and 20 bases lay in between. The CDR3 has 16 amino acids. CDR1 is LNHNV and CDR2 is YYDKDF in the germline V gene (reference sequence). In DNA, the CDR3 is TGTGCCACCAGGTACTTCTTTGGGGGCTCATCAGATACGCAGTATTTT. Its translation: CATRYFFGGSSDTQYF.

V usage is TRBV25-1 and J usage is TRBJ2-1; 8 bases fit TRBD1. This CDR3 contains 17 residues. The germline gives CDR1 MGHDK, CDR2 SYGVNS. V lost 4 bases to trimming and J lost 1 base; unmatched junction nucleotides: 9. In nucleotides, the CDR3 is TGTGCCAGCAGTGGCGGGACAGGCCCGGCTTCCTACAATGAGCAGTTCTTC. Translation: CASSGGTGPASYNEQFF.

The rearrangement joins TRBV12-3 or TRBV12-4 to TRBJ2-1, with a possible D match to TRBD2 (7 bases). V was cut by 5 bases and J by 9 bases, with 23 bases left in between. The CDR3 extends over 16 amino acids. This CDR3 is CASSPSPGGARGEQFF. CDR3 in DNA: TGTGCCAGCAGTCCCTCTCCGGGGGGCGCCCGGGGTGAGCAGTTCTTC.

This clonotype was counted only a few times. The chain links TRBV5-1 to TRBJ1-1; TRBD1 aligns across 7 bases. The J segment lost 1 base and the V segment lost 7 bases, leaving 10 bases of the junction unmatched. The CDR3 is made up of 15 amino acids. Germline assignment: CDR1 SGHRS and CDR2 YFSETQ. CDR3 bases: TGCGCCAGCCGACTGACAGGGCGCGAGAACACTGAAGCTTTCTTT. It specifies CASRLTGRENTEAFF. The full variable domain, completed using reference TRBV5-1 and TRBJ1-1, is KAGVTQTPRYLIKTRGQQVTLSCSPISGHRSVSWYQQTPGQGLQFLFEYFSETQRNKGNFPGRFSGRQFSNSRSEMNVSTLELGDSALYLCASRLTGRENTEAFFGQGTRLTVV.

The J gene is TRBJ1-5, the V gene TRBV27, with D possibly TRBD1 on 6 matching bases. This CDR3 comprises 15 residues. Looked up from germline, CDR1 is MNHEY and CDR2 is SMNVEV (reference sequence). Trimming removed 4 bases from V and 6 bases from J, with 16 bases in between. The CDR3 loop is CASSYTWGQGQPQHF. In nucleotides, the CDR3 is TGTGCCAGCAGTTATACATGGGGGCAGGGTCAGCCCCAGCATTTT.

The chain carries TRBV3-1 and TRBJ1-1; maybe TRBD1 (6 bases). Germline CDR1 is LGHDT and CDR2 is YNNKEL (reference sequence). This CDR3 is 15 amino acids long. V lost 3 bases to trimming and J lost 11 bases, with 22 bases between them. The CDR3 sequence is CASSHFQGGASRAFF. CDR3 bases: TGTGCCAGCAGCCATTTCCAAGGGGGGGCATCTCGGGCTTTCTTT.

This clonotype was found a few times. The gene calls are TRBV29-1 and TRBJ1-2; D is perhaps TRBD1 (5 bases). The germline V and J ends were trimmed by 6 bases and 4 bases, with 12 bases remaining between them. The CDR3 extends over 12 amino acids. Germline V gives CDR1 SQVTM, CDR2 ANQGSEA. CDR3 protein: CSVADISYGYTF. In DNA form, the CDR3 reads TGCAGCGTCGCGGACATAAGCTATGGCTACACCTTC. The full variable domain, rest sourced from reference TRBV29-1 and TRBJ1-2, is SAVISQKPSRDICQRGTSLTIQCQVDSQVTMMFWYRQQPGQSLTLIATANQGSEATYESGFVIDKFPISRPNLTFSTLTVSNMSPEDSSIYLCSVADISYGYTFGSGTRLTVV.

V is TRBV3-1 and J is TRBJ2-1; unclear D gene. The germline V gene has CDR1 LGHDT and CDR2 YNNKEL (reference sequence). CDR3 length equals 13 residues. With 3 bases removed from V and 7 bases from J, the gap between germline ends came to 10 bases. The CDR3: CASSQTAWNEQFF. For the CDR3, the DNA is TGTGCCAGCAGCCAGACCGCTTGGAATGAGCAGTTCTTC.

This clonotype was observed a few times. V is TRBV20-1 and J is TRBJ2-7; TRBD2 matches 7 bases. The CDR3 length is 12 residues. V lost 3 bases and J lost 5; bases outside the gene matches: 4. The germline V gene encodes CDR1 DFQATT and CDR2 SNEGSKA (reference sequence). The CDR3 DNA follows: TGCAGTGCTAGGTGGCTAGCGGACGAGCAGTACTTC. Its translation is CSARWLADEQYF.

This clonotype was recorded many times. The rearrangement links TRBV20-1 to TRBJ1-4; D is uncertain. With 6 bases removed from V and 7 bases from J, the gap between germline ends came to 18 bases. Germline V gene lookup returns CDR1 DFQATT and CDR2 SNEGSKA (reference sequence). The CDR3 length is 14 residues. CDR3: CSAAPRVLGEKLFF. In DNA, the CDR3 is TGCAGTGCGGCTCCGAGGGTTTTGGGTGAAAAACTGTTTTTT.

The chain links TRBV5-4 to TRBJ2-3, with TRBD1 identical over 7 bases. The CDR3 sequence is 15 residues long. Germline assignment: CDR1 SGHNT and CDR2 YYREEE (reference sequence). V lost 4 bases and J lost 2; bases outside the gene matches: 7. The CDR3 nucleotides read TGTGCCAGCAGCCGACAGGGCCGGAACACAGATACGCAGTATTTT. As protein: CASSRQGRNTDTQYF. The full variable domain, its missing parts supplied by reference TRBV5-4 and TRBJ2-3, is ETGVTQSPTHLIKTRGQQVTLRCSSQSGHNTVSWYQQALGQGPQFIFQYYREEENGRGNFPPRFSGLQFPNYSSELNVNALELDDSALYLCASSRQGRNTDTQYFGPGTRLTVL.

This clonotype was detected ten times or more. The rearrangement joins TRBV27 to TRBJ2-6; possible D gene TRBD2, 6 bases. Germline V gene lookup returns CDR1 MNHEY and CDR2 SMNVEV (reference sequence). The length of the CDR3 is 15 residues. V lost 5 bases to trimming and J lost 4 bases, with 12 bases between them. The CDR3 loop reads CASSNRGSGANVLTF. Written as DNA, the CDR3 is TGTGCCAGCAGTAACCGGGGGTCCGGGGCCAACGTCCTGACTTTC.

This clonotype was seen ten or more times. One end of the junction is discordant with germline, which a read error may explain. The chain carries TRBV6-2 or TRBV6-3 and TRBJ2-7; the D is unclear. Germline CDR1 and CDR2: MNHEY and SVGEGT. This CDR3 has 15 residues. The CDR3 sequence is CASTYGYSTYYEQYF. In nucleotides, the CDR3 is TGTGCCAGCACTTACGGGTACTCAACATACTACGAGCAGTACTTC.

This clonotype was recorded a few times. The chain recombines TRBV21-1 with TRBJ2-7; the table's D gene call, TRBD1, was not cross checked with the DNA. TRBV21-1 is recorded as a pseudogene. CDR3 length: 16 amino acids. CDR3 protein: CASSTYPRDNDYEQYF. CDR3 nucleotide sequence: TGTGCCAGCAGCACCTATCCCCGGGACAATGACTACGAGCAGTACTTC.

This clonotype was seen a few times. This chain uses TRBV7-9 with TRBJ2-3, with 11 bases aligning to TRBD2. The J segment lost 1 base and the V segment lost 5 bases, leaving 5 bases of the junction unmatched. The CDR3 covers 16 residues. Germline V gene sequence: CDR1 SEHNR, CDR2 FQNEAQ (reference sequence). The CDR3 region is CASSPPGLAGTDTQYF. DNA of the CDR3: TGTGCCAGCAGCCCACCGGGACTAGCGGGCACAGATACGCAGTATTTT.

CDR3 DNA sequence: TGTGCCAGCTCACCCAGGGGGTCGAGCACTGAAGCTTTCTTT. This sequence encodes CASSPRGSSTEAFF. V is TRBV18 and J is TRBJ1-1, with 7 bases aligning to TRBD1. The length of the CDR3 is 14 residues. Trimming took 3 bases from V and 4 from J; bases not matched to a gene: 5. Germline V lookup: CDR1 KGHSH, CDR2 LQKENI.